The entry below describes one TCR beta chain. These data belong to a study of PD-L1 blockade in urothelial cancer. Across the study: Samples came from 3 weeks, at the second dose, and 6 weeks into treatment.

PCRs were each spiked with synthetic TCR analog templates. Profiled with immunoSEQ multiplex PCR; TCRdb holds only in-frame clones, not every one. Altogether around 51,000 clones are present, around 85% being singletons, with the ten largest covering around 15%. Germline-derived CDR1 and CDR2 are LGHNA and YNFKEQ. V was cut by 1 base and J by 1 base, with 10 bases left in between. The CDR3 extends over 15 amino acids. This TCR came from a man aged 60-69 years with urothelial cancer. The chain carries TRBV4-2 and TRBJ1-1; D remains ambiguous. Sequences were derived from PBMCs, sampled around atezolizumab (anti-PD-L1) treatment. This CDR3 is CASSQVRVRNTEAFF. Here the CDR3 DNA reads TGTGCCAGCAGCCAAGTCCGGGTCCGGAACACTGAAGCTTTCTTT.